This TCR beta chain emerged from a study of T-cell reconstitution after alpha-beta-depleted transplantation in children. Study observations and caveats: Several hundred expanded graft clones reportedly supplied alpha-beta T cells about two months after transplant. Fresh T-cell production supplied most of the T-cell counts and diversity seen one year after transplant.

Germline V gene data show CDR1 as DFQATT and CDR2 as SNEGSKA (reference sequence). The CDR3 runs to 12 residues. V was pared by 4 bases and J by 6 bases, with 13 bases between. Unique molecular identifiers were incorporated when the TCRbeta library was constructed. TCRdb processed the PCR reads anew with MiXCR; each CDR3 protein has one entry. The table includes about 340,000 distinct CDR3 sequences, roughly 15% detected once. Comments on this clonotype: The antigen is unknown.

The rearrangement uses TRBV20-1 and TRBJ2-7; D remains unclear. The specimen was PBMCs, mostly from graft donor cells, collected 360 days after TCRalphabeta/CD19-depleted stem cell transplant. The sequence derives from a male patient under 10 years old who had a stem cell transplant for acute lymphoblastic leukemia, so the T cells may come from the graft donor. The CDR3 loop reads CSATPNGVEQYF. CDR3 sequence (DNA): TGCAGTGCTACCCCGAATGGCGTCGAGCAGTACTTC.